These 15 T cell receptor beta chains were all obtained from the same sample, sequenced in a study of blood T cell repertoires in COVID-19. Assay used: immunoSEQ multiplex PCR; TCRdb lists only in-frame clones, some missing. The sample includes roughly 64,000 clones, about 76% of them seen just once. The material sequenced was peripheral blood. Receptors originate from a human donor in a cohort sampled during active COVID-19.

This rearrangement joins TRBV1 to TRBJ2-1; TRBD1 reflects the table's D call only, with no check against the DNA. TRBV1 is a documented pseudogene. The CDR3 contains 16 residues. The CDR3 protein is CTSSQDHRWTINEQFF. The CDR3 region has the DNA TGCACCAGCAGCCAAGATCATCGTTGGACAATCAATGAGCAGTTCTTC.

The rearrangement links TRBV30 to TRBJ1-6, with a possible D match to TRBD1 (5 bases). Germline assignment: CDR1 GTSNPN and CDR2 SVGIG (reference sequence). The CDR3 loop spans 16 amino acids. CDR3 nucleotide sequence: TGTGCTTTGAGTACGGGACTTTGGGGAGATAATTCACCCCTCCACTTT. Translation gives CALSTGLWGDNSPLHF.

The chain employs TRBV5-1 and TRBJ2-2; D uncertain. CDR1 and CDR2 from the germline V gene are SGHRS and YFSETQ. The CDR3 is 14 amino acids. Trimming stripped 2 bases from V and 5 bases from J, with 10 bases between. CDR3 DNA: TGCGCCAGCAGCTTTGGCACCTTGACCGGGGAGCTGTTTTTT. Its translation is CASSFGTLTGELFF.

The V call is TRBV7-9, the J call TRBJ1-2; D perhaps matches TRBD1 (6 bases). Germline loops: CDR1 SEHNR, CDR2 FQNEAQ (reference sequence). Trimming took off 4 bases at V and 3 bases at J, with 12 bases between the two ends. The CDR3 is 14 amino acids. The CDR3: CASSSIRGDYGYTF. In nucleotides, the CDR3 is TGTGCCAGCAGCTCAATCAGGGGCGACTATGGCTACACCTTC. The complete variable domain, with remaining parts taken from reference TRBV7-9 and TRBJ1-2, reads DTGVSQNPRHKITKRGQNVTFRCDPISEHNRLYWYRQTLGQGPEFLTYFQNEAQLEKSRLLSDRFSAERPKGSFSTLEIQRTEQGDSAMYLCASSSIRGDYGYTFGSGTRLTVV.

This chain links TRBV5-1 with TRBJ2-3; D gene uncertain. CDR3 length equals 13 residues. Per germline, CDR1 SGHRS and CDR2 YFSETQ. V was shortened by 4 bases and J by 1 base, with 7 bases between the two germline ends. CDR3 DNA: TGCGCCAGCAGCCTCAGCGGCACAGATACGCAGTATTTT. Its protein is CASSLSGTDTQYF.

V gene TRBV6-6 combines with J gene TRBJ1-4, with 9 bases identical to TRBD1. The CDR3 extends over 14 amino acids. CDR1 MNHNY and CDR2 SVGAGI come from the germline V gene (reference sequence). With V trimmed by 5 bases and J by 3 bases, 1 base remained unmatched. DNA of the CDR3: TGTGCCAGCAGTCGGGACAGGGCTAATGAAAAACTGTTTTTT. It specifies CASSRDRANEKLFF.

About this clone: The sample contains more than one DNA sequence encoding this CDR3. CDR3 residues: CASSQVGHLNTEAFF. DNA for the CDR3: TGCGCCAGCAGCCAAGTCGGACACCTGAACACTGAAGCTTTCTTT. The chain joins TRBV4-1 to TRBJ1-1, with D perhaps matching TRBD1 (5 bases). Germline V gives CDR1 MGHRA, CDR2 YSYEKL. Trimming pared 1 base from V and 0 bases from J, leaving 9 bases between. The CDR3 runs to 15 residues.

This rearrangement joins TRBV24-1 to TRBJ2-2, with TRBD1 matching 8 bases. The V and J ends lost 4 bases and 7 bases, in that order; junction bases with no gene match: 7. Germline V lookup: CDR1 KGHDR, CDR2 SFDVKD. The CDR3 spans 15 residues. CDR3 residues: CATSDPGQAYGELFF. CDR3 sequence (DNA): TGTGCCACCAGTGACCCGGGACAGGCATACGGGGAGCTGTTTTTT.

This clone appeared once. V gene TRBV5-4 combines with J gene TRBJ2-2; maybe TRBD1 (6 bases). The ends were cut back, 4 bases at V and 4 bases at J, with 11 bases in the middle. The germline V gene has CDR1 SGHNT and CDR2 YYREEE (reference sequence). CDR3 length: 14 amino acids. The CDR3 DNA follows: TGTGCCAGCAGCAGGACAGACGGCACCGGGGAGCTGTTTTTT. Translated: CASSRTDGTGELFF.

This chain connects TRBV19 to TRBJ2-3; D perhaps matches TRBD2 (7 bases). Germline V gene lookup returns CDR1 LNHDA and CDR2 SQIVND (reference sequence). The CDR3 covers 17 residues. V lost 4 bases and J 4 bases, leaving 21 bases between the germline ends. Written as DNA, the CDR3 is TGTGCCAGTAGTACCCCCCTTAGTTTAGGGGGGGCAGATACGCAGTATTTT. This translates into CASSTPLSLGGADTQYF.

The chain has TRBV29-1 and TRBJ2-7, with D perhaps TRBD1 (5 bases). V dropped 4 bases and J dropped 2 bases, with 9 bases sitting between them. CDR1 is SQVTM and CDR2 is ANQGSEA in the germline V gene. The CDR3 runs 12 residues. This CDR3 is CSVVTGPYEQYF. The DNA of the CDR3 is TGCAGCGTTGTAACAGGCCCCTACGAGCAGTACTTC.

The chain joins TRBV3-1 (or the pseudogene TRBV3-2) to TRBJ2-7; D perhaps matches TRBD2 (6 bases). The germline CDR1 and CDR2 sequences are LGHDT and YNNKEL (reference sequence). The CDR3 consists of 13 residues. V was trimmed by 4 bases and J by 0 bases, leaving 7 bases between them. CDR3 sequence reads: CASSRTNSYEQYF. The CDR3 DNA reads TGTGCCAGCAGCCGGACTAACTCCTACGAGCAGTACTTC.

The V call is TRBV24-1, the J call TRBJ1-1, with 8 bases identical to TRBD1. With V trimmed by 5 bases and J by 3 bases, 7 bases remained unmatched. The CDR3 spans 15 residues. In germline, CDR1 is KGHDR, CDR2 SFDVKD. CDR3 DNA sequence: TGTGCCACCAGTGCCAGGACAGGGAGGTACACTGAAGCTTTCTTT. Translating it yields CATSARTGRYTEAFF.

The V and J genes are TRBV2 and TRBJ2-7; possibly TRBD1 for D (6 bases). The length of the CDR3 is 15 residues. Trimming left V 4 bases short and J 5 bases short, with 18 bases between. Germline loops: CDR1 SNHLY, CDR2 FYNNEI. For the CDR3, the DNA is TGTGCCAGCAGTGTACCGGGACACCTTAACCACGAGCAGTACTTC. Residues: CASSVPGHLNHEQYF.

This chain connects TRBV6-5 to TRBJ2-7, with 13 bases fitting TRBD2. Germline CDR1 reads MNHEY; CDR2 reads SVGAGI. V was clipped by 5 bases and J by 2 bases; unmatched bases: 0. The CDR3 has 14 amino acids. DNA for the CDR3: TGTGCCAGCAGTACTAGCGGGGGGGCCTACGAGCAGTACTTC. Translation: CASSTSGGAYEQYF.